This T cell receptor beta chain was retrieved from a study of T-cell memory formation after mild COVID-19. Overall study results and limits: CD4+ contracting clones were mainly CM and EM; CD8+ ones, EMRA.

TCRdb fed the 5' RACE reads into MiXCR, producing one record per CDR3 protein. The table lists roughly 180,000 distinct CDR3 sequences, approximately 17% of them singletons. V lost 6 bases and J 4 bases, leaving 15 bases between the germline ends. The CDR3 length is 14 residues. The germline V gene has CDR1 KGHSH and CDR2 LQKENI. Details on this clonotype: Its specificity is unknown.

What was sequenced was PBMCs or a T cell subset sorted from them (not recorded which). This TCR derives from a man between 18 and 35 years old who had mild COVID-19 (a few samples of this study predate the infection). Cell type and time point are not known. The V and J genes are TRBV18 and TRBJ1-2; no firm D call. CDR3 sequence (DNA): TGTGCCAGCTCTCCATCGGCGGCGGGCTATGGCTACACCTTC. Translating it yields CASSPSAAGYGYTF. The complete variable domain, with remaining parts taken from reference TRBV18 and TRBJ1-2, reads NAGVMQNPRHLVRRRGQEARLRCSPMKGHSHVYWYRQLPEEGLKFMVYLQKENIIDESGMPKERFSAEFPKEGPSILRIQQVVRGDSAAYFCASSPSAAGYGYTFGSGTRLTVV.